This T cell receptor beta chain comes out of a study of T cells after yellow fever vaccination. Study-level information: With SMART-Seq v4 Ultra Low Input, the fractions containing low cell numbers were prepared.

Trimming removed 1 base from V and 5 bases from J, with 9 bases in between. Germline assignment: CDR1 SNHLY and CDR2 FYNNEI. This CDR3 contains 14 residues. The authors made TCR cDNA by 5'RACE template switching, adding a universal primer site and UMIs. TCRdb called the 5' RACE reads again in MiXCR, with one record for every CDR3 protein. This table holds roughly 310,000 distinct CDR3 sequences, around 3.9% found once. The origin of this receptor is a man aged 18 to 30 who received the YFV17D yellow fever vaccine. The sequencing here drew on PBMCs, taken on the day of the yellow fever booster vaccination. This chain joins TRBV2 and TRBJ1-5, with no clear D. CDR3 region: CASSEDSTYQPQHF. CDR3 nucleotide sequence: TGTGCCAGCAGTGAAGATTCGACCTATCAGCCCCAGCATTTT.